Below, one TCR beta chain is given with its context. The data derive from a study of blood T cell repertoires in COVID-19. Study-level information: Spain, Italy and the United States supplied samples that represented acute and convalescent COVID-19. The cDNA or gDNA used as material had been derived from T cells, B-cell-depleted T cells, or PBMCs.

Original handling: Amplification with reference gene primers provided the estimates of nucleated cell counts. Using immunoSEQ multiplex PCR, the repertoire was profiled, and TCRdb retains in-frame clones only, with some absent. V and J calls and clone size are those listed in that table; D and trimming were worked out from the DNA. The sample comprises tens of thousands of clones, about 74% of which are singletons, and 3% to 4% rests with the top ten. This CDR3 has 14 residues. Trimming cost V 6 bases and J 3 bases, with 14 bases left between them. Germline V gene data show CDR1 as MDHEN and CDR2 as SYDVKM. Seattle-derived patients entered the study during active infection and were followed longitudinally.

This chain connects TRBV28 to TRBJ1-2; unclear D gene. What was sequenced was peripheral blood. The TCR originated in a man between 65 and 85 years old with COVID-19, enrolled during active disease. The CDR3 reads CASSQSPRDYGYTF. CDR3 bases: TGTGCCAGCAGCCAGAGCCCCCGGGACTATGGCTACACCTTC.